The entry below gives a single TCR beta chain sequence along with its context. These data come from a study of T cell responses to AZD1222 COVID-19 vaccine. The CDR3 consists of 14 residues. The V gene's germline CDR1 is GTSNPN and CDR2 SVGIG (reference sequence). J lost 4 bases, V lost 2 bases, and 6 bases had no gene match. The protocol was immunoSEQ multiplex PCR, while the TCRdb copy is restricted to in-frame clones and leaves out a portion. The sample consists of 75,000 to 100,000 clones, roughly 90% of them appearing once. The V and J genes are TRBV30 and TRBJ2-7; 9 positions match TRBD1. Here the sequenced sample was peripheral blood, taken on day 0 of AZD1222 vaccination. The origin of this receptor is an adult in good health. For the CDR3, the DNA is TGTGCCTGGAGTTTAGGGACAGGGCAATACGAGCAGTACTTC. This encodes CAWSLGTGQYEQYF. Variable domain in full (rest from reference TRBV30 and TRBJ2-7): SQTIHQWPATLVQPVGSPLSLECTVEGTSNPNLYWYRQAAGRGLQLLFYSVGIGQISSEVPQNLSASRPQDRQFILSSKKLLLSDSGFYLCAWSLGTGQYEQYFGPGTRLTVT.